This TCR beta chain was captured by sequencing in a study of blood T cell repertoires in COVID-19. After removal of 5 bases from V and 0 bases from J, the junction contained 23 bases not matched to a gene. Per the germline V gene, CDR1 is MNHEY and CDR2 is SMNVEV (reference sequence). The CDR3 has 21 residues. Those enrolled in Seattle joined during active infection and were followed longitudinally afterward. In the original workflow: It was from reference gene primer amplification that nucleated cell counts were estimated. The method was immunoSEQ multiplex PCR; TCRdb's version includes in-frame clones alone and lacks a portion of them. V and J calls and clone size follow that table, whereas D and trimming were derived from the DNA. The table records around 400,000 clones, around 87% of them present only once.

The receptor comes from a woman aged 60-75 years with COVID-19, enrolled during active disease. Specimen: peripheral blood. The genes are TRBV27 and TRBJ1-2; TRBD1 agrees at 8 bases. CDR3 in amino acids: CASSPNYGTGGSTGTNYGYTF. The CDR3, as DNA: TGTGCCAGCAGTCCAAACTACGGGACAGGAGGAAGTACTGGGACTAACTATGGCTACACCTTC.